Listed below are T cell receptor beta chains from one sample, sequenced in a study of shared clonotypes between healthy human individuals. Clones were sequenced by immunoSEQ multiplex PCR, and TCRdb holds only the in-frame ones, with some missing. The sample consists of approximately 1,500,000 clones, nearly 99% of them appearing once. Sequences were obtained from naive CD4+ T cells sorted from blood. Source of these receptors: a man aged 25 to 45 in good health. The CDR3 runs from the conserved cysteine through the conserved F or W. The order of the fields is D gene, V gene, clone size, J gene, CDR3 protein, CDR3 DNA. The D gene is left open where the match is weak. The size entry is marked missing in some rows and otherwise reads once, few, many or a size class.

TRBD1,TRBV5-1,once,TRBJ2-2,CASSLPFTGAYTGELFF,TGCGCCAGCAGCTTGCCCTTTACAGGGGCTTACACCGGGGAGCTGTTTTTT
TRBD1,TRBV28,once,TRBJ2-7,CASIPGQHLSEQYF,TGTGCCAGCATTCCGGGACAGCACCTATCCGAGCAGTACTTC
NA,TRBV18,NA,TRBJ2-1,CASSRSDGEAVQFF,TGTGCCAGCTCACGCTCCGACGGGGAGGCCGTGCAGTTCTTC
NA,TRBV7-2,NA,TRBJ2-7,CASNPGAEGEQYF,TGTGCCAGCAATCCGGGAGCCGAAGGTGAGCAGTACTTC
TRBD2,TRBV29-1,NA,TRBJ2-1,CSVELTGGPYNEQFF,TGCAGCGTTGAACTTACGGGGGGACCCTACAATGAGCAGTTCTTC
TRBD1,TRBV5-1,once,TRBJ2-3,CASSLTRQGTDTQYF,TGCGCCAGCAGCTTGACAAGACAGGGTACAGATACGCAGTATTTT
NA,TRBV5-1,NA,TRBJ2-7,CASSLSNLGGGRKLTYEQYF,TGCGCCAGCAGCTTGTCCAATCTCGGTGGAGGGAGAAAATTAACCTACGAGCAGTACTTC
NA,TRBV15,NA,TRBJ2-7,CATSTDSRSYEQYF,TGTGCCACCAGCACGGACAGCCGATCCTACGAGCAGTACTTC
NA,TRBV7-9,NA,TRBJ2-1,CASSLAEGYNEQFF,TGTGCCAGCAGCTTAGCAGAGGGATACAATGAGCAGTTCTTC
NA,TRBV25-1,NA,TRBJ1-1,CASSESGRTEAFF,TGTGCCAGCAGTGAGTCTGGGAGGACTGAAGCTTTCTTT
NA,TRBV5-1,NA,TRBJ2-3,CASSVGERADTQYF,TGCGCCAGCAGTGTGGGAGAGCGGGCGGATACGCAGTATTTT
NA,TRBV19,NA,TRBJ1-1,CASSIGTAPNTEAFF,TGTGCCAGTAGTATCGGCACCGCCCCGAACACTGAAGCTTTCTTT
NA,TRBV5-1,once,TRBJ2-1,CASSPGVGRAFYNEQFF,TGCGCCAGCAGCCCCGGCGTGGGCAGAGCTTTCTACAATGAGCAGTTCTTC
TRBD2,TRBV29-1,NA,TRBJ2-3,CSVHLAGGTIFTDTQYF,TGCAGCGTTCACCTAGCGGGAGGGACCATCTTCACAGATACGCAGTATTTT
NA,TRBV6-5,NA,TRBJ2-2,CASSYGTSNTGELFF,TGTGCCAGCAGTTATGGTACTTCGAACACCGGGGAGCTGTTTTTT
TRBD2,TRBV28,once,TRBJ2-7,CASSPGTSGRDEQYF,TGTGCCAGCAGTCCAGGGACTAGCGGGAGAGACGAGCAGTACTTC
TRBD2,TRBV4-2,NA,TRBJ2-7,CASSQEGKVLGRAFYEQYF,TGTGCCAGCAGCCAAGAGGGGAAGGTTCTCGGGAGGGCCTTCTACGAGCAGTACTTC
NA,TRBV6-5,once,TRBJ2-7,CASSRTPSRSYEQYF,TGTGCCAGCAGTCGAACGCCTAGCCGCTCCTACGAGCAGTACTTC
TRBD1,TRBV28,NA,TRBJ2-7,CASRLPGQGYHEQYF,TGTGCCAGCAGACTGCCGGGACAGGGGTACCACGAGCAGTACTTC
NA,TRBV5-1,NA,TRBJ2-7,CASSLISTYEQYF,TGCGCCAGCAGCTTGATCTCTACCTACGAGCAGTACTTC
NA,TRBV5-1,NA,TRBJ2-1,CASSLEASRGNEQFF,TGCGCCAGCAGCTTGGAGGCTAGCAGGGGCAATGAGCAGTTCTTC
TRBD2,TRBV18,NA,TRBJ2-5,CASSRGLAEETQYF,TGTGCCAGCTCACGGGGACTAGCCGAAGAGACCCAGTACTTC
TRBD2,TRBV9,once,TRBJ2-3,CASSVSFSGAWGTDTQYF,TGTGCCAGCAGTGTTAGTTTTAGCGGGGCATGGGGCACAGATACGCAGTATTTT
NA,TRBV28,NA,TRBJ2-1,CASVARYYSRNEQFF,TGTGCCAGCGTTGCCCGATACTACTCCCGCAATGAGCAGTTCTTC
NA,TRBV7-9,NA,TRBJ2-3,CASSSLGGLAVADTQYF,TGTGCCAGCAGCTCCCTGGGGGGTCTAGCCGTCGCGGATACGCAGTATTTT
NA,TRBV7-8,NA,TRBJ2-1,CASSLVSSYNEQFF,TGTGCCAGCAGCCTAGTGAGCTCCTACAATGAGCAGTTCTTC
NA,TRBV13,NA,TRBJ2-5,CASSLGPDFKYF,TGTGCCAGCAGCTTAGGACCGGACTTTAAATACTTC
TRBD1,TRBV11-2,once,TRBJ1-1,CASSKGAPNTEAFF,TGTGCCAGCAGTAAGGGGGCCCCGAACACTGAAGCTTTCTTT
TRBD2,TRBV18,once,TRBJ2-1,CASSRWELAEVNEQFF,TGTGCCAGCTCACGTTGGGAACTAGCGGAGGTGAATGAGCAGTTCTTC
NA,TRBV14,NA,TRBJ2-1,CASSHRSLVGNEQFF,TGTGCCAGCAGCCACCGGTCACTAGTCGGCAATGAGCAGTTCTTC
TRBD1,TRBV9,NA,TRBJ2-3,CASSLQGSGDTQYF,TGTGCCAGCAGCTTACAGGGGTCCGGAGATACGCAGTATTTT
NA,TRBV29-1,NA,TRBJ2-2,CSVVARQGGTGELFF,TGCAGCGTTGTTGCTCGGCAGGGAGGCACCGGGGAGCTGTTTTTT
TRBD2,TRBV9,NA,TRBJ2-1,CASSVATSGNNEQFF,TGTGCCAGCAGCGTAGCTACTAGCGGTAACAATGAGCAGTTCTTC
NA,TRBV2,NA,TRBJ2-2,CASSEVRAGELFF,TGTGCCAGCAGTGAAGTAAGGGCCGGGGAGCTGTTTTTT